The T cell receptor (beta chain) described here comes from a study of T cells after yellow fever vaccination. Points from the study as a whole: Post-booster repertoires again held most primary-vaccination clones (roughly 96% CD4, 80% to 90% CD8).

TCRdb reanalysed the 5' RACE reads using MiXCR and keeps one entry per CDR3 protein. Of hundreds of thousands of distinct CDR3 sequences listed, 8.7% are singletons. About this clonotype itself: What it binds is unknown.

Germline-derived CDR1 and CDR2 are DFQATT and SNEGSKA (reference sequence). This CDR3 has 12 amino acids. The V and J ends lost 5 bases and 9 bases respectively, with 14 bases between them. Sequencing used CD4+ T cells sorted from PBMCs, obtained 5 days after the yellow fever booster vaccination. The chain carries TRBV20-1 and TRBJ1-5; D possibly corresponds to TRBD1 (6 bases). The receptor comes from a man aged 18 to 30 who received the YFV17D yellow fever vaccine. CDR3 in DNA: TGCAGTGCTTCCAGGGACACGGGGCCCCAGCATTTT. Protein product: CSASRDTGPQHF.